Described below is a single TCR beta chain sequence and its context. The data belong to a study of T cell changes during pregnancy in multiple sclerosis. Assay used: immunoSEQ multiplex PCR; TCRdb lists only in-frame clones, some missing. The sample lists tens of thousands of clones, approximately 90% seen once, with approximately 2.9% in the top ten. This CDR3 is built from 15 residues. This chain joins TRBV7-5 and TRBJ1-1. TRBV7-5 is a pseudogene segment. This TCR was sampled from a female donor with multiple sclerosis, enrolled in a pregnancy study. The source material was CD8+ T cells from peripheral blood mononuclear cells, sampled in the second trimester of pregnancy. The CDR3 bases are TGTGCCAGAAGCCTAGAGGTACGAGACTCTAGTGAAGCTTTCTTT. The encoded protein is CARSLEVRDSSEAFF.